This entry lists 32 T cell receptor beta chains sequenced from one sample in a study of cytomegalovirus exposure and HLA in healthy donors. In the PCR, 60 Vbeta and 13 Jbeta primers were used. Using immunoSEQ multiplex PCR, the repertoire was profiled, and TCRdb retains in-frame clones only, with some absent. The table has tens of thousands of clones, less than 70% seen once. The sequencing sample was made of PBMCs. The source of these receptors is a middle-aged man in good health and CMV-seropositive.

This clone appeared once. V and J are TRBV5-4 and TRBJ2-7; 10 nucleotides match TRBD1. CDR3 length equals 14 residues. Germline V gene sequence: CDR1 SGHNT, CDR2 YYREEE (reference sequence). V trimming: 4 bases; J trimming: 3 bases; junction bases outside the gene matches: 4. The CDR3 DNA is TGTGCCAGCAGCACGGGACAGGGGAACTACGAGCAGTACTTC. This gives the protein CASSTGQGNYEQYF.

J is TRBJ1-2 and V is TRBV9, with D perhaps matching TRBD1 (5 bases). This CDR3 comprises 16 residues. V was pared by 4 bases and J by 3 bases, with 19 bases between. Looked up from germline, CDR1 is SGDLS and CDR2 is YYNGEE. The CDR3 DNA reads TGTGCCAGCAGCCCACAACCAGGTCCGACAGACTATGGCTACACCTTC. Translation gives CASSPQPGPTDYGYTF.

The chain joins TRBV7-2 to TRBJ2-3, with 8 bases matching TRBD2. This CDR3 contains 18 residues. CDR1 and CDR2 from the germline V gene are SGHTA and FQGNSA. V was pared by 8 bases and J by 2 bases, with 18 bases of the junction left unmatched. The CDR3 protein is CASSVREALGYPTDTQYF. The CDR3 DNA reads TGTGCCAGCTCGGTGCGGGAGGCCCTAGGGTATCCCACAGATACGCAGTATTTT.

This clone turned up a few times. The chain employs TRBV29-1 and TRBJ2-2; 7 bases map to TRBD1. Germline CDR1 reads SQVTM; CDR2 reads ANQGSEA. The CDR3 has 13 residues. V lost 4 bases to trimming and J lost 5 bases; unmatched junction nucleotides: 4. For the CDR3, the DNA is TGCAGCGTTGTAGGGGGCCGAACCGGGGAGCTGTTTTTT. This encodes CSVVGGRTGELFF.

The chain combines TRBV30 with TRBJ2-7; D perhaps matches TRBD1 (6 bases). Germline CDR1 GTSNPN, CDR2 SVGIG (reference sequence). There are 14 residues in the CDR3. V was pared by 3 bases and J by 3 bases, with 15 bases between. The CDR3 spells CAWRTGTSDYEQYF. DNA of the CDR3: TGTGCCTGGAGAACCGGGACATCGGACTACGAGCAGTACTTC.

V and J are TRBV7-9 and TRBJ2-7; a weak D match, TRBD2 (5 bases). Trimming removed 5 bases at V and 3 bases at J, with 23 bases between. The CDR3 covers 17 residues. Germline V lookup: CDR1 SEHNR, CDR2 FQNEAQ (reference sequence). CDR3 loop: CASSPRLSGDEGYEQYF. In nucleotides, the CDR3 is TGTGCCAGCAGCCCTCGCCTGAGCGGAGATGAGGGCTACGAGCAGTACTTC.

The rearrangement links TRBV7-9 to TRBJ1-1; TRBD1 matches at 7 bases. Germline loops: CDR1 SEHNR, CDR2 FQNEAQ (reference sequence). The ends lost 5 bases at V and 7 bases at J; junction bases unmatched: 4. The CDR3 covers 12 residues. The CDR3 coding sequence is TGTGCCAGCAGCCAAGGGACAGTTGAAGCTTTCTTT. Protein product: CASSQGTVEAFF.

J is TRBJ2-2 and V is TRBV5-4; 9 bases are shared with TRBD2. After removal of 4 bases from V and 4 bases from J, the junction contained 11 bases not matched to a gene. The germline V gene has CDR1 SGHNT and CDR2 YYREEE (reference sequence). CDR3 size: 17 residues. The CDR3 DNA reads TGTGCCAGCAGCACCCTAGCGGGAAACCTCGGCACCGGGGAGCTGTTTTTT. This gives the protein CASSTLAGNLGTGELFF.

This clone was detected only once. V and J are TRBV29-1 and TRBJ1-2, with TRBD1 as a possible D gene (6 bases). The germline V gene encodes CDR1 SQVTM and CDR2 ANQGSEA. Trimming removed 1 base at V and 8 bases at J, with 14 bases between. This CDR3 is built from 13 residues. CDR3 region: CSVEGQGKEGYTF. CDR3 coding DNA: TGCAGCGTTGAAGGCCAGGGGAAGGAGGGCTACACCTTC.

This clone was picked up one time. The CDR3 here is CASSLGELRETQYF. The CDR3 coding sequence is TGCGCCAGCAGCTTAGGAGAGTTACGAGAGACCCAGTACTTC. The rearrangement links TRBV5-1 to TRBJ2-5; D gene ambiguous. The CDR3 loop spans 14 amino acids. V dropped 2 bases and J dropped 4 bases, with 12 bases sitting between them. Looked up from germline, CDR1 is SGHRS and CDR2 is YFSETQ.

In this sample, this clone turned up a few times. The CDR3 region has the DNA TGTGCCAGCAGCCAAGGTGGACAGGATTACTACGAGCAGTACTTC. Encoded protein: CASSQGGQDYYEQYF. The chain links TRBV4-2 to TRBJ2-7, with 7 bases aligning to TRBD1. Germline V gene lookup returns CDR1 LGHNA and CDR2 YNFKEQ. The CDR3 runs to 15 residues. J lost 3 bases, V lost 1 base, and 6 bases had no gene match.

The J gene is TRBJ2-7, the V gene TRBV30, with D possibly matching TRBD1 (6 bases). The CDR3 extends over 12 amino acids. V lost 2 bases and J lost 9, with 14 bases in between. The germline CDR1 and CDR2 sequences are GTSNPN and SVGIG (reference sequence). As DNA, the CDR3 is TGTGCCTGGAGTACGAGGGGGTCGGTGCAGTACTTC. This codes for CAWSTRGSVQYF. Together with reference TRBV30 and TRBJ2-7, the CDR3 gives the full variable domain: SQTIHQWPATLVQPVGSPLSLECTVEGTSNPNLYWYRQAAGRGLQLLFYSVGIGQISSEVPQNLSASRPQDRQFILSSKKLLLSDSGFYLCAWSTRGSVQYFGPGTRLTVT.

J is TRBJ2-1 and V is TRBV6-4, with D possibly being TRBD2 (5 bases). Germline V gene sequence: CDR1 MRHNA, CDR2 SNTAGT. The CDR3 is made up of 15 amino acids. V lost 0 bases, J lost 5 bases, and 11 bases lay in between. This chain's CDR3 is CASSDSLSGNNEQFF. The CDR3 region has the DNA TGTGCCAGCAGTGACTCGTTATCCGGGAACAATGAGCAGTTCTTC.

The V gene is TRBV2, the J gene TRBJ2-7; TRBD1 matches 12 bases. The CDR3 is 16 amino acids. Germline loops: CDR1 SNHLY, CDR2 FYNNEI. The junction had 8 bases not matched to a gene; V was cut back by 0 bases and J by 8 bases. CDR3 in DNA: TGTGCCAGCAGTGAAGCGGGGACAGGGGGCCGAACGAAGCAGTACTTC. Amino acids: CASSEAGTGGRTKQYF.

This clone was counted once. V and J are TRBV18 and TRBJ2-7; 8 nucleotides align to TRBD1. CDR3 length: 14 amino acids. V was clipped by 1 base and J by 2 bases; unmatched bases: 1. Germline CDR1 KGHSH, CDR2 LQKENI. The CDR3 sequence is CASSPRTGTYEQYF. Here the CDR3 DNA reads TGTGCCAGCTCACCACGGACAGGGACCTACGAGCAGTACTTC.

V and J are TRBV4-1 and TRBJ2-5, with TRBD2 matching 10 bases. Trimming cost V 4 bases and J 5 bases; bases outside gene matches: 7. The CDR3 covers 15 residues. Germline CDR1 is MGHRA and CDR2 is YSYEKL. The CDR3 DNA is TGCGCCAGCAGCCCTAGCGGGAGAGGCCGGGAGACCCAGTACTTC. Its translation is CASSPSGRGRETQYF.

The gene calls are TRBV7-9 and TRBJ1-1, with 7 bases aligning to TRBD1. The CDR3 totals 16 residues. Germline-derived CDR1 and CDR2 are SEHNR and FQNEAQ (reference sequence). After removal of 3 bases from V and 1 base from J, the junction contained 8 bases not matched to a gene. The CDR3 DNA reads as TGTGCCAGCAGCTTGTTTTCCGACAGGGCGAACACTGAAGCTTTCTTT. As protein: CASSLFSDRANTEAFF. The full variable domain, with the rest looked up from reference TRBV7-9 and TRBJ1-1, is DTGVSQNPRHKITKRGQNVTFRCDPISEHNRLYWYRQTLGQGPEFLTYFQNEAQLEKSRLLSDRFSAERPKGSFSTLEIQRTEQGDSAMYLCASSLFSDRANTEAFFGQGTRLTVV.

The table lists this clone with a few counts. The chain is built from TRBV7-8 and TRBJ2-7; 9 nucleotides line up with TRBD2. This CDR3 spans 18 amino acids. From germline, CDR1 is SGHVS and CDR2 FQNEAQ. V was pared by 1 base and J by 0 bases, with 10 bases of the junction left unmatched. The CDR3 loop reads CASSLGYFAGGPSYEQYF. In DNA, the CDR3 is TGTGCCAGCAGCTTAGGATATTTTGCGGGGGGGCCCTCCTACGAGCAGTACTTC. Based on the CDR3 plus reference TRBV7-8 and TRBJ2-7, the full variable domain is GAGVSQSPRYKVAKRGQDVALRCDPISGHVSLFWYQQALGQGPEFLTYFQNEAQLDKSGLPSDRFFAERPEGSVSTLKIQRTQQEDSAVYLCASSLGYFAGGPSYEQYFGPGTRLTVT.

The table lists this clone with a few counts. The rearrangement links TRBV25-1 to TRBJ2-3, with 10 bases identical to TRBD2. Per germline, CDR1 MGHDK and CDR2 SYGVNS. V dropped 8 bases and J dropped 0; count of bases not matched to a gene: 5. The CDR3 has 15 amino acids. CDR3 region: CASGGTSASTDTQYF. The CDR3 nucleotides are TGTGCCAGCGGGGGGACTAGCGCTAGCACAGATACGCAGTATTTT.

The chain employs TRBV5-6 and TRBJ1-5; TRBD1 matches 7 bases. Germline CDR1 SGHDT, CDR2 YYEEEE. This CDR3 is 15 amino acids long. V shed 3 bases, J shed 5 bases, and the junction held 8 bases outside the gene matches. CDR3 amino acids: CASSSMTGRHQPQHF. The DNA of the CDR3 is TGTGCCAGCAGCTCGATGACAGGGAGGCATCAGCCCCAGCATTTT. The full variable domain, with the rest looked up from reference TRBV5-6 and TRBJ1-5, is DAGVTQSPTHLIKTRGQQVTLRCSPKSGHDTVSWYQQALGQGPQFIFQYYEEEERQRGNFPDRFSGHQFPNYSSELNVNALLLGDSALYLCASSSMTGRHQPQHFGDGTRLSIL.

The chain carries TRBV18 and TRBJ2-7; 7 positions match TRBD1. CDR1 and CDR2 (germline): KGHSH, LQKENI. The length of the CDR3 is 13 residues. The trim removed 6 bases at V and 5 bases at J, leaving 7 bases unmatched. The CDR3: CASSLDRVHEQYF. CDR3 in DNA: TGTGCCAGCTCGCTCGACAGGGTCCACGAGCAGTACTTC.

CDR3 nucleotides: TGCAGCGTGACTAGCGGGTTCGAGACCCAGTACTTC. Its translation: CSVTSGFETQYF. The gene calls are TRBV29-1 and TRBJ2-5; 10 bases fit TRBD2. In germline, CDR1 is SQVTM, CDR2 ANQGSEA. CDR3 length: 12 residues. Trimming took 6 bases from V and 5 from J; bases not matched to a gene: 3.

The V and J genes are TRBV28 and TRBJ1-2, with 7 bases that match TRBD1. In germline, CDR1 is MDHEN, CDR2 SYDVKM. The J segment lost 3 bases and the V segment lost 7 bases, leaving 2 bases of the junction unmatched. The CDR3 length is 12 residues. The CDR3: CASTGTDYGYTF. As DNA, the CDR3 is TGTGCCAGCACCGGGACAGACTATGGCTACACCTTC.

This clone was observed a handful of times. CDR3 nucleotide sequence: TGTGCCACCTATTTTGAGAGAAACTATGGCTACACCTTC. This translates into CATYFERNYGYTF. The chain has TRBV7-9 and TRBJ1-2; D is unresolved. Looked up from germline, CDR1 is SEHNR and CDR2 is FQNEAQ (reference sequence). The CDR3 is 13 amino acids. Trimming removed 10 bases from V and 2 bases from J, with 14 bases in between.

This rearrangement joins TRBV19 to TRBJ1-2, with 7 bases fitting TRBD1. The CDR3 loop spans 14 amino acids. Germline V CDR1 and CDR2: LNHDA, SQIVND (reference sequence). With V trimmed by 4 bases and J by 3 bases, 5 bases remained unmatched. CDR3 nucleotide sequence: TGTGCCAGTAGTAGAAATACAGGGGACTATGGCTACACCTTC. Protein sequence: CASSRNTGDYGYTF.

The CDR3 coding sequence is TGTGCCACAACGCGGGGGGTGAACACTGAAGCTTTCTTT. It translates to CATTRGVNTEAFF. V is TRBV7-6 and J is TRBJ1-1; possibly TRBD1 for D (5 bases). Trimming cost V 10 bases and J 0 bases, with 12 bases left between them. Germline CDR1 and CDR2: SGHVS and FNYEAQ. The CDR3 contains 13 residues.

This clone was seen a few times. The chain employs TRBV29-1 and TRBJ1-6, with 12 bases that match TRBD1. The germline V gene encodes CDR1 SQVTM and CDR2 ANQGSEA. With 7 bases clipped from V and 8 bases from J, the junction kept 12 bases outside the gene matches. The CDR3 consists of 16 residues. The CDR3 loop is CSAKTGTGGADSPLHF. CDR3 nucleotide sequence: TGCAGCGCCAAAACCGGGACAGGGGGCGCGGATTCACCCCTCCACTTT.

The chain combines TRBV9 with TRBJ1-1; no clear D. V was trimmed by 5 bases and J by 2 bases, leaving 7 bases between them. This CDR3 contains 12 residues. The V gene's germline CDR1 is SGDLS and CDR2 YYNGEE. CDR3 region: CASSESNTEAFF. CDR3 DNA sequence: TGTGCCAGCAGTGAGTCAAACACTGAAGCTTTCTTT.

This clone has more than one count but fewer than ten. This sequence joins TRBV10-3 and TRBJ2-3, with TRBD1 matching 10 bases. The CDR3 runs 14 residues. V lost 4 bases and J lost 3; bases outside the gene matches: 1. In germline, CDR1 is ENHRY, CDR2 SYGVKD. CDR3 sequence: CAISGTGGTDTQYF. The CDR3 bases are TGTGCCATCAGTGGGACAGGGGGAACAGATACGCAGTATTTT.

This rearrangement joins TRBV28 to TRBJ2-1, with 11 nucleotides matching TRBD1. CDR1 is MDHEN, CDR2 SYDVKM, per germline. The J segment lost 3 bases and the V segment lost 7 bases, leaving 5 bases of the junction unmatched. The CDR3 totals 15 residues. CDR3 DNA: TGTGCCAGCAACCTGGGACAGGGGGGCTACAATGAGCAGTTCTTC. Encoded protein: CASNLGQGGYNEQFF.

The rearrangement links TRBV15 to TRBJ2-7; 9 bases are shared with TRBD1. This CDR3 has 15 amino acids. Germline CDR1 reads LNHNV; CDR2 reads YYDKDF (reference sequence). V trimming: 0 bases; J trimming: 3 bases; junction bases outside the gene matches: 3. The CDR3 DNA sequence: TGTGCCACCAGCAGAGATACGGGACAGGGCTACGAGCAGTACTTC. Encoded protein: CATSRDTGQGYEQYF.

The rearrangement joins TRBV28 to TRBJ1-4; 7 bases fit TRBD1. J was trimmed by 7 bases and V by 2 bases; bases with no gene match: 10. CDR3 length: 16 amino acids. Germline loops: CDR1 MDHEN, CDR2 SYDVKM. The CDR3 protein is CASSLDRVVGSEKLFF. The DNA for the CDR3 is TGTGCCAGCAGTTTAGACAGGGTTGTTGGTAGTGAAAAACTGTTTTTT.